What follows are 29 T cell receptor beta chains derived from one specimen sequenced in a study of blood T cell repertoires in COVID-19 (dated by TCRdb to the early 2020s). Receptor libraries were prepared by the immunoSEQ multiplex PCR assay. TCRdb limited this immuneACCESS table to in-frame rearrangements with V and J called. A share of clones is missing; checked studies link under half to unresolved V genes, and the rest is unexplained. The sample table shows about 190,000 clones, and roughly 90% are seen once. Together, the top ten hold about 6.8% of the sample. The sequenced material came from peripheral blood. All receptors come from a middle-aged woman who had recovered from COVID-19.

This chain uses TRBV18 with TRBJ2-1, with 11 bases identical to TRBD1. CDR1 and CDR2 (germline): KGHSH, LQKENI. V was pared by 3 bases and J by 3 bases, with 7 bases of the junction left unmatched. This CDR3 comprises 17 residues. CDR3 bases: TGTGCCAGCTCACCCTTTGGGACAGGGGGTGACTACAATGAGCAGTTCTTC. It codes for CASSPFGTGGDYNEQFF.

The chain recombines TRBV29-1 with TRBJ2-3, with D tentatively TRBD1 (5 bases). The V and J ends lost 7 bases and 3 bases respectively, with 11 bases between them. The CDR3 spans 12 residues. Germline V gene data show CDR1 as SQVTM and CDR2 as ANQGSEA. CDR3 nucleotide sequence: TGCAGCGCCAGTCAGGGTACAGATACGCAGTATTTT. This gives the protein CSASQGTDTQYF.

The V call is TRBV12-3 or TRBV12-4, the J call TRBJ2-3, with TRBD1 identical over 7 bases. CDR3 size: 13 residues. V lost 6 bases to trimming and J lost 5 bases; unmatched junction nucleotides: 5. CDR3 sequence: CASRTGWIDTQYF. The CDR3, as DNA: TGTGCCAGCAGGACAGGGTGGATAGATACGCAGTATTTT.

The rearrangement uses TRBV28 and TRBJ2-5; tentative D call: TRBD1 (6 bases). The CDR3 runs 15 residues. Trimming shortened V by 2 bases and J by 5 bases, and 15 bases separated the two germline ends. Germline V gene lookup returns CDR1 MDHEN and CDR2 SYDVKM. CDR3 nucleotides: TGTGCCAGCAGTTTAGCACAGGGATTGGGGGAGACCCAGTACTTC. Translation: CASSLAQGLGETQYF.

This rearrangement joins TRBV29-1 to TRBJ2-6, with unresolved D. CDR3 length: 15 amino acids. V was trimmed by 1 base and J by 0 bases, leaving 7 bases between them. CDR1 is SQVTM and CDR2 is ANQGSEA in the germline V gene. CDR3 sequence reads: CSVEVPFSGANVLTF. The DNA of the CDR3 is TGCAGCGTTGAAGTTCCGTTCTCTGGGGCCAACGTCCTGACTTTC. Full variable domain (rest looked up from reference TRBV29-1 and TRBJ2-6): SAVISQKPSRDICQRGTSLTIQCQVDSQVTMMFWYRQQPGQSLTLIATANQGSEATYESGFVIDKFPISRPNLTFSTLTVSNMSPEDSSIYLCSVEVPFSGANVLTFGAGSRLTVL.

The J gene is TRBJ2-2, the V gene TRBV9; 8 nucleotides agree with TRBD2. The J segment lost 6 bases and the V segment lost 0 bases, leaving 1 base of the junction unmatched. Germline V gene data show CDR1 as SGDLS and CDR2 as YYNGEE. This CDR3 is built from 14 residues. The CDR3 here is CASSVAGLAGELFF. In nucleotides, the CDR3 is TGTGCCAGCAGCGTAGCGGGACTAGCCGGGGAGCTGTTTTTT.

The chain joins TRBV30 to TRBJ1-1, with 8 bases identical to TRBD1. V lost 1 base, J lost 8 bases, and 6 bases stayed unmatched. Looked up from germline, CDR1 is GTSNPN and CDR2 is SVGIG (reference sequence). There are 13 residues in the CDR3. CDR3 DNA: TGTGCCTGGAGTGGCTCAACAGGGGGGGAAGCTTTCTTT. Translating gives CAWSGSTGGEAFF. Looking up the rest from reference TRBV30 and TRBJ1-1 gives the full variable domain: SQTIHQWPATLVQPVGSPLSLECTVEGTSNPNLYWYRQAAGRGLQLLFYSVGIGQISSEVPQNLSASRPQDRQFILSSKKLLLSDSGFYLCAWSGSTGGEAFFGQGTRLTVV.

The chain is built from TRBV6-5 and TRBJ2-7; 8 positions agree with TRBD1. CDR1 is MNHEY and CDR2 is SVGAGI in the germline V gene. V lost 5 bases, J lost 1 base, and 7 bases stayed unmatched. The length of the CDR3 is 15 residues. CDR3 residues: CASSNFQGASYEQYF. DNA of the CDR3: TGTGCCAGCAGTAATTTCCAGGGGGCTTCCTACGAGCAGTACTTC.

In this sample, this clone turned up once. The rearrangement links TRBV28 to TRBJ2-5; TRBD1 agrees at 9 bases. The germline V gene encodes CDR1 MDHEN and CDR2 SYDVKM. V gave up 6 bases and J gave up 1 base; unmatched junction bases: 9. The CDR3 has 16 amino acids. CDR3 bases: TGTGCCAGCAGACCCTCCTGGGACAGGGCCCAAGAGACCCAGTACTTC. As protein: CASRPSWDRAQETQYF. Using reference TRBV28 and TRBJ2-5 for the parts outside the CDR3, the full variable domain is DVKVTQSSRYLVKRTGEKVFLECVQDMDHENMFWYRQDPGLGLRLIYFSYDVKMKEKGDIPEGYSVSREKKERFSLILESASTNQTSMYLCASRPSWDRAQETQYFGPGTRLLVL.

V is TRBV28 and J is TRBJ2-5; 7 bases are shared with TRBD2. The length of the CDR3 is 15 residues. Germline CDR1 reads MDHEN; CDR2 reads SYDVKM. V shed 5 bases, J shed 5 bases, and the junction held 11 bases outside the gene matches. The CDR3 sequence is CASSPGLGSGETQYF. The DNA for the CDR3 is TGTGCCAGCAGTCCTGGACTAGGCTCCGGGGAGACCCAGTACTTC.

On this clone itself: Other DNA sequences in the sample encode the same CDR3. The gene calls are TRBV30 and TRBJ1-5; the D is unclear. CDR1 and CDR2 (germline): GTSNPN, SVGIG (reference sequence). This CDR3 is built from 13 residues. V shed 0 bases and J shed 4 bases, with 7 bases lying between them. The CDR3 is CAWSVRGNQPQHF. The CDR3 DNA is TGTGCCTGGAGTGTACGGGGAAATCAGCCCCAGCATTTT.

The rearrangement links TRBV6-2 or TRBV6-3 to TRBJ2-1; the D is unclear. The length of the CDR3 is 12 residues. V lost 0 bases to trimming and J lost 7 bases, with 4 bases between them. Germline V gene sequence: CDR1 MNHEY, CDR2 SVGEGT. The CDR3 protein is CASSYSRNEQFF. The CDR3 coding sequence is TGTGCCAGCAGTTACTCTCGTAATGAGCAGTTCTTC.

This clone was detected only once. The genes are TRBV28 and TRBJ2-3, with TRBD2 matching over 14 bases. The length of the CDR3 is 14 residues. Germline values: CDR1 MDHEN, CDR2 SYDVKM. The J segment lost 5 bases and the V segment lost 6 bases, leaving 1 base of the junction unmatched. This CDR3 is CASRGTSGGDTQYF. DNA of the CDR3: TGTGCCAGCAGGGGGACTAGCGGGGGAGATACGCAGTATTTT.

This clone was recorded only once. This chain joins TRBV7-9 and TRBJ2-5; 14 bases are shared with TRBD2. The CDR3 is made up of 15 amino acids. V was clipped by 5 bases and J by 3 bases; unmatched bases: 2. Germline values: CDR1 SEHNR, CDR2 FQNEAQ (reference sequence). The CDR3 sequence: CASSTGLAGEETQYF. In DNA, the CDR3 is TGTGCCAGCAGCACGGGACTAGCGGGAGAAGAGACCCAGTACTTC.

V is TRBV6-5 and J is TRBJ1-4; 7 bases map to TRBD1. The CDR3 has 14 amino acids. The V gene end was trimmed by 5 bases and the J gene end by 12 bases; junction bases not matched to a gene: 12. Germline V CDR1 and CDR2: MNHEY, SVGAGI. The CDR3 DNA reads TGTGCCAGCAGTACGTCCGGGACAGCCGATGAACTGTTTTTT. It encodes CASSTSGTADELFF.

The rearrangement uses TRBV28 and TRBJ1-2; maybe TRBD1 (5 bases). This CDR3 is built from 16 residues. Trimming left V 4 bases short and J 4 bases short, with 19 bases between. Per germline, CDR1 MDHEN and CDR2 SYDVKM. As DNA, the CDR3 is TGTGCCAGCAGTTCGGAACGTCGCGGGACCTTCTATGGCTACACCTTC. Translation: CASSSERRGTFYGYTF.

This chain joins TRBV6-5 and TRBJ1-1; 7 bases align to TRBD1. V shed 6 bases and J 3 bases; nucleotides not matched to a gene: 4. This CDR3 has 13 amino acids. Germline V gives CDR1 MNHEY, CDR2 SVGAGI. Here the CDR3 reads CASRTGYDTEAFF. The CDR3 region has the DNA TGTGCCAGCAGGACAGGGTATGACACTGAAGCTTTCTTT.

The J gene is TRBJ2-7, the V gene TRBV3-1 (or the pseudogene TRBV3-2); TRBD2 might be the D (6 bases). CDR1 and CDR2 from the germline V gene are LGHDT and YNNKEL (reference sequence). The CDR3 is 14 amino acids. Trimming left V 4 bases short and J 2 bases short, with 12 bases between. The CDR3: CASSPSGFTYEQYF. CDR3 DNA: TGTGCCAGCAGCCCAAGCGGGTTTACCTACGAGCAGTACTTC.

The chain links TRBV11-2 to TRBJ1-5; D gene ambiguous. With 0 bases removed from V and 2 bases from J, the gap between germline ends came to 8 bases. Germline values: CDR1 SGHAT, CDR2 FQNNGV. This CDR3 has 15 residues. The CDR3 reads CASSLDRSGNQPQHF. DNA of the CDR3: TGTGCCAGCAGCTTAGACAGGTCGGGCAATCAGCCCCAGCATTTT.

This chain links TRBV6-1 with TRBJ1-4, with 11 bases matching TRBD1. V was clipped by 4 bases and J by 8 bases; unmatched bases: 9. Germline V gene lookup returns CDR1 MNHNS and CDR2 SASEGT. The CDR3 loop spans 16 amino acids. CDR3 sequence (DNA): TGTGCCAGCAGTGGCCGGGGACAGGGGGTTATAGAAAAACTGTTTTTT. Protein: CASSGRGQGVIEKLFF.

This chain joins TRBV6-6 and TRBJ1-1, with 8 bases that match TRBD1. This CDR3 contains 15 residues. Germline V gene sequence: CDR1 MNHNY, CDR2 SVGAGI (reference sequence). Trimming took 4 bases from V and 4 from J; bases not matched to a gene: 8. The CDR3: CASSLSGGEGTEAFF. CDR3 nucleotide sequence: TGTGCCAGCAGTTTATCAGGGGGCGAGGGCACTGAAGCTTTCTTT.

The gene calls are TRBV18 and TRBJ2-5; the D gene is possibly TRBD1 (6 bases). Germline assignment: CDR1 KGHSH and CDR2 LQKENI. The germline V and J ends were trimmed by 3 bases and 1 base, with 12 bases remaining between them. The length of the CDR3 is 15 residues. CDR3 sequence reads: CASSPLEDSQETQYF. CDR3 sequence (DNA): TGTGCCAGCTCACCCTTGGAGGACAGCCAAGAGACCCAGTACTTC.

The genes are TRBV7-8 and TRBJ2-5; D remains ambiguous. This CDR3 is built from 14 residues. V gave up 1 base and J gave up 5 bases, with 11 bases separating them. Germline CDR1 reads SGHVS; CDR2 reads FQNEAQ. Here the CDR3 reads CASSLELSYETQYF. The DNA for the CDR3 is TGTGCCAGCAGCTTAGAGCTTAGCTATGAGACCCAGTACTTC.

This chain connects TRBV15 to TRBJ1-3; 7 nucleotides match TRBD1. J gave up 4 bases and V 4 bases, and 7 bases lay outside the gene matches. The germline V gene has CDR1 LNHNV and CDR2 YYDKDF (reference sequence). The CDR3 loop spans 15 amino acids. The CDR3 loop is CATSNPTGTGNTIYF. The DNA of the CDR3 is TGTGCCACCAGCAATCCGACAGGGACCGGAAACACCATATATTTT.

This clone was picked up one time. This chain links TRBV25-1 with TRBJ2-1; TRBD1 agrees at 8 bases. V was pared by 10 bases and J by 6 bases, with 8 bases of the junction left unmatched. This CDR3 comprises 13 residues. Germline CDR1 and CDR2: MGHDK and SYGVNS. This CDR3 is CATPGTGCNEQFF. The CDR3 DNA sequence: TGTGCCACCCCCGGGACAGGCTGCAATGAGCAGTTCTTC.

The CDR3, as DNA: TGCACCAGCAGCCAAGCGGTCTCCTACAATGAGCAGTTCTTC. Translation gives CTSSQAVSYNEQFF. This chain joins TRBV1 and TRBJ2-1; the table assigns TRBD2, which was not confirmed against the DNA. TRBV1 is flagged as a pseudogene. The CDR3 is 14 amino acids.

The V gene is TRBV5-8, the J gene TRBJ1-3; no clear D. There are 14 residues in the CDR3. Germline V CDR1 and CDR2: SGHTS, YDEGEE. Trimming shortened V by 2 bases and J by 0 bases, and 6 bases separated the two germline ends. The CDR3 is CASSFGFSGNTIYF. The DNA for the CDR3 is TGTGCCAGCAGCTTCGGGTTCTCTGGAAACACCATATATTTT.

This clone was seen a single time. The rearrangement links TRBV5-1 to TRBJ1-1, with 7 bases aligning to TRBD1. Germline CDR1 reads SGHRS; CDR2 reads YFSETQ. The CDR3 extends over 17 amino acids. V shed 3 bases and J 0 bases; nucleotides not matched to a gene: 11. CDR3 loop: CASSWLRQGGMNTEAFF. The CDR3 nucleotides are TGCGCCAGCAGCTGGCTTCGACAGGGAGGAATGAACACTGAAGCTTTCTTT.

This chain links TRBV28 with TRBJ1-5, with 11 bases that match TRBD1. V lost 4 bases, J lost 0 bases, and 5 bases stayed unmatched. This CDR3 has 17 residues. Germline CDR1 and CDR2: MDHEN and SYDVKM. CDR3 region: CASSSGQGAYSNQPQHF. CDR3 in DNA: TGTGCCAGCAGTTCCGGACAGGGGGCGTATAGCAATCAGCCCCAGCATTTT.